Given below is one T cell receptor beta chain in context. Its cognate antigen is unknown. This sample is part of a study of T cell responses to AZD1222 COVID-19 vaccine. This CDR3 has 11 residues. Germline CDR1 is SNHLY and CDR2 is FYNNEI. Trimming removed 2 bases from V and 5 bases from J, with 3 bases in between. Libraries were prepared by immunoSEQ multiplex PCR; TCRdb keeps only in-frame clonotypes and omits some of them. The data contain 150,000 to 200,000 clones, 75% to 90% of them singletons. General study results and limits: Spike-specific TCR repertoires showed rising breadth and depth after two AZD1222 doses.

The chain uses TRBV2 and TRBJ2-5; D gene unclear. Sequenced material: peripheral blood, taken on day 0 of AZD1222 vaccination. The sequence was obtained from an adult in good health. In DNA form, the CDR3 reads TGTGCCAGCAGTGAAAAGGAGACCCAGTACTTC. Translating it yields CASSEKETQYF.